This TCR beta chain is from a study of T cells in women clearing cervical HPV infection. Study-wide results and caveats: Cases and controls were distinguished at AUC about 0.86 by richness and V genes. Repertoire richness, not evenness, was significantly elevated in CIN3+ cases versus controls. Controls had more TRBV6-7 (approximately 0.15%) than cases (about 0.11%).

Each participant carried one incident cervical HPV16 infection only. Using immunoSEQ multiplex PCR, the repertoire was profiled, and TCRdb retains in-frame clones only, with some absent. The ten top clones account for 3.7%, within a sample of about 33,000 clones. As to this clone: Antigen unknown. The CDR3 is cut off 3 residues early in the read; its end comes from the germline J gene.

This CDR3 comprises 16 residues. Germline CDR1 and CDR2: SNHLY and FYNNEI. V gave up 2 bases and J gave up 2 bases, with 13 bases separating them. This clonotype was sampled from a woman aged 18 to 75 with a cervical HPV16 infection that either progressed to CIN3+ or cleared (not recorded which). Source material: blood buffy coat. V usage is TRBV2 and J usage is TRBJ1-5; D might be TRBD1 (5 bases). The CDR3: CASSEQGGFGNQPQHF. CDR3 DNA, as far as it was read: TGTGCCAGCAGTGAACAGGGTGGATTTGGCAATCAGCCC.